This T cell receptor (beta chain) was retrieved from a study of blood T cells in healthy people across ages (dated by TCRdb to the mid-2010s). Regarding the research as a whole: Template switching captured roughly one uniquely barcoded TCR beta cDNA molecule per two T cells in model experiments. The study measured age-related changes in TCR beta repertoire diversity using deep sequencing normalized with unique cDNA molecular identifiers. The donors were divided into four age groups: young (average approximately 16 years), middle-aged (roughly 40), aged (about 56) and long-lived (approximately 74). To avoid experimental bias, donors of different ages were spread randomly across the sequencing lanes. The study analyzed two additional independent replicas of 1 million unique cDNA reads from the same blood draw for two donors, one aged 18 to 30 and one aged 80 or older.

Receptors were amplified or captured by 5' RACE. For sequencing, an Illumina HiSeq 2500 was employed. A second PCR of roughly 6 to 11 cycles was run with a J-beta primer mix and a sample-barcoded 5' primer. A template-switch 5' adaptor carrying 12 random nucleotides introduced a unique molecular identifier onto each TCR beta cDNA molecule. At least 2.5 million CDR3-containing paired-end reads were obtained from each sample. First-strand cDNA was synthesized from all RNA with the Mint cDNA synthesis kit, primed by a TRBC-specific oligonucleotide. After uracil-DNA glycosylase treatment, a first 18-cycle PCR used universal primers M1SS and BC2_uni_R on all cDNA. Turning to the authors' computational methods: Each sample was normalized by randomly selecting 1 million high-quality reads, each carrying a distinct molecular identifier. Instead of being binned into consensus sequences, reads that shared molecular identifiers were thrown out. MiTCR, with a Q25 quality threshold and the strictest error-elimination algorithm, was used for CDR3 identification, clonotype clustering and error correction. A nonparametric unseen species model using Euler transformation provided a lower-bound estimate of total TCR beta diversity. TCRdb reran the public reads through fastp at Q25 and MiXCR, keeping productive beta chains. Each CDR3 protein appears once, grouped with its most common genes and DNA. TCRdb, not the authors, supplied the V and J calls. This sample is represented by approximately 800,000 distinct CDR3 sequences; roughly 50% of them were singletons. Roughly 20% of the sample belongs to the ten largest clones.

Donors were about 36 systemically healthy Caucasian individuals from Russia aged roughly 6 to 90 years. Each donor gave ten milliliters of peripheral blood, collected into EDTA-treated Vacutainer tubes. PBMCs were isolated by Ficoll-Paque density-gradient centrifugation, with at least 7 million obtained per sample. Total RNA, at least 6 micrograms per sample, was extracted from PBMCs with Trizol reagent. The percentages of naive CD45RAhigh/CD27high T cells were determined by flow cytometry on a PBMC aliquot from every donor. General findings and caveats noted by the study authors: Estimates of total diversity based on one million sequenced T cells were considered lower bounds and underestimates. Because profiling used bulk unsorted PBMCs, naive and antigen-experienced compartments could not be compared conclusively. Observed TCR beta diversity per million T cells fell roughly linearly with age, and a significant reduction was already apparent by age around 40. Because the CMV infection status of the donors was unknown, age-related changes in expanded clonotypes may potentially have been confounded. There was a strong correlation between observed TCR beta diversity and the percentage of naive T cells measured by flow cytometry. Compared with the aged group, more naive CD4+ T cells, fewer expanded clones and increased TCR diversity were shown by the long-lived group, suggesting age selection.

Details on this clonotype: Its specific antigen is unknown. Base qualities were left out, and no much larger clone turns up one base away.

The germline V gene gives CDR1 as SGHTA and CDR2 as FQGNSA. From its cysteine to its phenylalanine, the CDR3 spans 14 amino acids. The read is trimmed to its CDR3 DNA, 42 bases read in frame from base 1. The V and J ends are trimmed by 6 bases and 2 bases, leaving 14 bases between them. This clonotype was obtained from a young man in good health. This chain is built from TRBV7-2 and TRBJ2-7; TRBD2 could be the D gene, as 5 bases match. Sequenced: blood. The CDR3 here reads CASSRTDSPYEQYF. The DNA is as follows: TGTGCCAGCAGTCGAACGGACTCCCCCTACGAGCAGTACTTC.